This T cell receptor (beta chain) stems from a study of blood T cells in healthy people across ages. Study background: T cells yielded about one barcoded beta molecule per two cells through template switching.

Then a second PCR, running roughly 7 to 11 cycles, was carried out with a sample-barcoded 5' primer and a J-beta primer mix. A 12-random-nucleotide template-switch adaptor tagged each cDNA molecule. Via MiXCR, TCRdb re-called the 5' RACE reads, giving one row per CDR3 protein. The data contain 1.6 million or so distinct CDR3 sequences, 30% to 40% of them singletons. Peripheral blood from each donor was collected in a volume of about 9.9 milliliters. The amount of total RNA extracted per sample was at least 6 micrograms. The CDR3 sequence is 18 residues long. CDR1 DFQATT and CDR2 SNEGSKA come from the germline V gene (reference sequence). Germline trimming cut 4 bases from V and 5 bases from J; bases unmatched to any gene: 16.

The TCR was taken from a woman aged 25 to 39 in good health. Source material: blood. The V and J genes are TRBV20-1 and TRBJ2-3; 12 bases line up with TRBD2. The CDR3, as DNA: TGCAGTGCTAACGGGGAGGTGCTAGCGGGGGGGCCAGGAGATACGCAGTATTTT. It specifies CSANGEVLAGGPGDTQYF.